The 3 T cell receptor beta chains reported below all come from one sample, sequenced in a study of cytomegalovirus exposure and HLA in healthy donors. Primers for the PCR totalled 60 Vbeta and 13 Jbeta. Clones were read by immunoSEQ multiplex PCR, and TCRdb kept only the in-frame ones, dropping some. The sample records about 90,000 clones, approximately 65% being singletons. The sequenced sample was PBMCs. All receptors derive from a man aged 25 to 40 in good health and CMV-seronegative.

The chain joins TRBV7-9 to TRBJ2-4, with TRBD1 matching over 8 bases. Germline V gene lookup returns CDR1 SEHNR and CDR2 FQNEAQ (reference sequence). Trimming took 3 bases from V and 9 from J; bases not matched to a gene: 16. The CDR3 contains 17 residues. The CDR3 region is CASSFDSYPGQGGIQYF. Written as DNA, the CDR3 is TGTGCCAGCAGCTTCGATTCCTATCCTGGACAGGGTGGCATTCAGTACTTC.

The J gene is TRBJ1-2, the V gene TRBV6-6, with 7 bases identical to TRBD1. CDR3 size: 16 residues. Germline loops: CDR1 MNHNY, CDR2 SVGAGI (reference sequence). V gave up 5 bases and J gave up 5 bases; unmatched junction bases: 14. The CDR3: CASSGDPWDSQYGYTF. The CDR3 DNA is TGTGCCAGCAGTGGAGATCCCTGGGACAGCCAATATGGCTACACCTTC.

The rearrangement links TRBV7-9 to TRBJ1-1; 10 bases match TRBD1. Trimming removed 5 bases from V and 3 bases from J; junction bases left unmatched: 6. The germline V gene encodes CDR1 SEHNR and CDR2 FQNEAQ (reference sequence). CDR3 length: 15 amino acids. This chain's CDR3 is CASSVPGTGDTEAFF. The CDR3 DNA sequence: TGTGCCAGCAGCGTCCCTGGGACAGGGGACACTGAAGCTTTCTTT.